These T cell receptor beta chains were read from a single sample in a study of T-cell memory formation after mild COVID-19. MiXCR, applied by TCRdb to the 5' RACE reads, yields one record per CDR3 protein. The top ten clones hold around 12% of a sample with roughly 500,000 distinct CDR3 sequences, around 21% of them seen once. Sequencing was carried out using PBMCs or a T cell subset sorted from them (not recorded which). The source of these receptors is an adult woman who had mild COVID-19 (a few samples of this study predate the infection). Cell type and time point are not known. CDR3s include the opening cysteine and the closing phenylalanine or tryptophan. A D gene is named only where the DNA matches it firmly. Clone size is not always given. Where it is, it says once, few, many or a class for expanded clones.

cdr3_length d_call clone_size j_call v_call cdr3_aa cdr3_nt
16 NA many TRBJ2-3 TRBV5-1 CASSLMAITSTDTQYF TGCGCCAGCAGCTTGATGGCAATTACTAGCACAGATACGCAGTATTTT
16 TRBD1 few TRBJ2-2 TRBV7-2 CASSQSWDRDTGELFF TGTGCCAGCAGCCAAAGTTGGGACAGGGACACCGGGGAGCTGTTTTTT
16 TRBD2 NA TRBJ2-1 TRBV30 CAWSVPRGGPYNEQFF TGTGCCTGGAGTGTACCTCGCGGGGGACCCTACAATGAGCAGTTCTTC
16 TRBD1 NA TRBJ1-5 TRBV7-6 CASSLVAGGGNQPQHF TGTGCCAGCAGCTTAGTCGCAGGGGGCGGCAATCAGCCCCAGCATTTT
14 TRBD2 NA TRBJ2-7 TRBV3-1 CASSQEWWGGEQYF TGTGCCAGCAGCCAAGAGTGGTGGGGGGGCGAGCAGTACTTC
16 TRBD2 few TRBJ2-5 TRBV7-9 CASSPRTSGGGETQYF TGTGCCAGCAGCCCACGGACTAGCGGGGGAGGAGAGACCCAGTACTTC
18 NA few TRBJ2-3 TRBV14 CASSQDSGGPPISHTQYF TGTGCCAGCAGCCAAGATTCAGGAGGACCTCCGATTAGTCATACGCAGTATTTT
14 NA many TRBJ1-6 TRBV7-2 CASSSRGGDSPLHF TGTGCCAGCAGCTCACGGGGGGGGGATTCACCCCTCCACTTT
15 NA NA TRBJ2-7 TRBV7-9 CASSLFRDRAYEQYF TGTGCCAGCAGCTTGTTCCGGGACCGAGCCTACGAGCAGTACTTC
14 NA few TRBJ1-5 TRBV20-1 CSAPQASSNQPQHF TGCAGTGCTCCTCAGGCCAGCAGCAATCAGCCCCAGCATTTT
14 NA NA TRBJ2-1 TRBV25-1 CASIGASSYNEQFF TGTGCCAGCATTGGGGCCAGCTCCTACAATGAGCAGTTCTTC
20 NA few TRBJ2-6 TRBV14 CASSQDQGTKRFSGANVLTF TGTGCCAGCAGCCAAGATCAAGGCACGAAACGGTTCTCTGGGGCCAACGTCCTGACTTTC
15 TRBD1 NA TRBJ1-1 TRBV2 CASRTGTGGNTEAFF TGTGCCAGCAGAACCGGGACAGGGGGCAACACTGAAGCTTTCTTT
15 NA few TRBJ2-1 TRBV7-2 CASSPEGRGLSEQFF TGTGCCAGCAGCCCAGAGGGACGCGGGTTAAGTGAGCAGTTCTTC
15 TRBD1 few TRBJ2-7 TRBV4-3 CASSQAEGASYEQYF TGCGCCAGCAGCCAAGCTGAGGGGGCATCCTACGAGCAGTACTTC
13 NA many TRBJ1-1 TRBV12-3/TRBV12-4 CASSFAQNTEAFF TGTGCCAGCAGTTTCGCCCAGAACACTGAAGCTTTCTTT
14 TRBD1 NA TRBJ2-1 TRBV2 CASSLGQGWNEQFF TGTGCCAGCAGTCTTGGACAGGGGTGGAATGAGCAGTTCTTC
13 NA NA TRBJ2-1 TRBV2 CASSVLEGNEQFF TGTGCCAGCAGTGTTTTGGAGGGTAATGAGCAGTTCTTC
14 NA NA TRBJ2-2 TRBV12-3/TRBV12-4 CASSLEGYGGELFF TGTGCCAGCAGTTTGGAGGGATATGGCGGGGAGCTGTTTTTT
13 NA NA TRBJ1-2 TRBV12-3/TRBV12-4 CASSIGQLYGYTF TGTGCCAGCAGTATCGGACAGCTTTATGGCTACACCTTC
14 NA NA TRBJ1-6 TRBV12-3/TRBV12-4 CASQGTYDNSPLHF TGTGCCAGCCAGGGGACATACGATAATTCACCCCTCCACTTT
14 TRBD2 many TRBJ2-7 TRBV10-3 CASGQSGGLYEQYF TGTGCCAGCGGACAAAGCGGGGGTCTATACGAGCAGTACTTC
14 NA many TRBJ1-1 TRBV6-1 CASSEQGSSTEAFF TGTGCCAGCAGTGAACAGGGAAGCAGCACTGAAGCTTTCTTT
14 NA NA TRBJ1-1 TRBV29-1 CSARPPGANTEAFF TGCAGCGCCCGACCCCCAGGGGCGAACACTGAAGCTTTCTTT
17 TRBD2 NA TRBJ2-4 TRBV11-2 CASSLDLASGTKNIQYF TGTGCCAGCAGCTTAGATTTGGCTAGCGGCACAAAAAACATTCAGTACTTC
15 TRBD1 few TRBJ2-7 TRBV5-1 CASKSSPDRGGEQYF TGCGCCAGCAAGTCGAGCCCGGACAGGGGAGGCGAGCAGTACTTC
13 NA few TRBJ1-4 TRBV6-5 CASSYSAGEKLFF TGTGCCAGCAGTTACTCTGCGGGTGAAAAACTGTTTTTT
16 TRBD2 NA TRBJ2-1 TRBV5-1 CASSLLGLAISGEQFF TGCGCCAGCAGCTTGCTGGGACTAGCGATTAGCGGGGAGCAGTTCTTC
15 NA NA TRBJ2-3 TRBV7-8 CASSPNRFNRDTQYF TGTGCCAGCAGCCCCAACCGGTTTAACCGCGATACGCAGTATTTT
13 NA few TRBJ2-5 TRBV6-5 CASSYGGQETQYF TGTGCCAGCAGTTATGGGGGCCAAGAGACCCAGTACTTC
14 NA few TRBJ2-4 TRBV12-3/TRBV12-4 CASSRLKGKNIQYF TGTGCCAGCAGCCGGCTGAAGGGGAAAAACATTCAGTACTTC
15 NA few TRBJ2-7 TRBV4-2 CASSLLAEGDYEQYF TGTGCCAGCAGCCTTCTAGCGGAGGGGGATTACGAGCAGTACTTC
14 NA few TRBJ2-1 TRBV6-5 CASSYSTVADEQFF TGTGCCAGCAGTTACTCGACAGTTGCGGATGAGCAGTTCTTC
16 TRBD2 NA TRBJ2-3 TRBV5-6 CASSWALAGGYNTQYF TGTGCCAGCAGCTGGGCCCTAGCGGGAGGTTACAATACGCAGTATTTT
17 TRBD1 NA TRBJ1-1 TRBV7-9 CASRDRDRPFDGTEAFF TGTGCCAGCAGGGATCGGGACAGACCTTTTGACGGAACTGAAGCTTTCTTT
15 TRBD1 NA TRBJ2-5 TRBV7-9 CASSLGQGRKETQYF TGTGCCAGCAGTCTCGGACAGGGAAGGAAGGAGACCCAGTACTTC
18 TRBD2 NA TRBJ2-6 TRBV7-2 CASSSRLRGSSGANVLTF TGTGCCAGCAGCTCCCGGTTGCGCGGGAGCTCTGGGGCCAACGTCCTGACTTTC
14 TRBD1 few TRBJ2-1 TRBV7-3 CASSLTGTGYEQFF TGTGCCAGCAGCTTAACCGGGACAGGGTATGAGCAGTTCTTC
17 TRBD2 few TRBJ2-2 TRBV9 CASSVASTSGNTGELFF TGTGCCAGCAGCGTAGCCTCGACTAGCGGCAACACCGGGGAGCTGTTTTTT
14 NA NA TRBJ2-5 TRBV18 CASSPGEAVETQYF TGTGCCAGCTCACCTGGGGAGGCCGTGGAGACCCAGTACTTC
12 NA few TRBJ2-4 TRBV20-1 CSAIGRGNIQYF TGCAGTGCTATAGGAAGGGGAAACATTCAGTACTTC
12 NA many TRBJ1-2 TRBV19 CASSSRFYGYTF TGTGCCAGTAGTAGCCGGTTTTATGGCTACACCTTC
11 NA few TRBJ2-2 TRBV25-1 CASRTVGELFF TGTGCCAGCAGAACGGTCGGGGAGCTGTTTTTT
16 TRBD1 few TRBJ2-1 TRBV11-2 CASSLVGTGNYDEQFF TGTGCCAGCAGCTTAGTGGGGACAGGGAACTACGATGAGCAGTTCTTC
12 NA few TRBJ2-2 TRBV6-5 CAIQATTGELFF TGTGCCATCCAGGCGACCACCGGGGAGCTGTTTTTT